This passage covers 17 T cell receptor beta chains from one sample sequenced in a study of identifying expanded T cells in peripheral blood. Clones were read by immunoSEQ multiplex PCR, and TCRdb kept only the in-frame ones, dropping some. The table has around 70,000 clones, about 90% seen once; the top ten hold 3.3%. Sequencing was carried out using blood. These receptors originate from a person aged 18 to 69 in good health.

V usage is TRBV30 and J usage is TRBJ2-7, with D unresolved. Looked up from germline, CDR1 is GTSNPN and CDR2 is SVGIG (reference sequence). The CDR3 loop spans 13 amino acids. V shed 2 bases and J shed 3 bases, with 11 bases lying between them. The CDR3 coding sequence is TGTGCCTGGAGTCCCCAAGGATTCTACGAGCAGTACTTC. This gives the protein CAWSPQGFYEQYF. The full variable domain, completed using reference TRBV30 and TRBJ2-7, is SQTIHQWPATLVQPVGSPLSLECTVEGTSNPNLYWYRQAAGRGLQLLFYSVGIGQISSEVPQNLSASRPQDRQFILSSKKLLLSDSGFYLCAWSPQGFYEQYFGPGTRLTVT.

The V gene is TRBV7-2, the J gene TRBJ2-7; D is perhaps TRBD2 (6 bases). The CDR3 length is 14 residues. Germline CDR1 SGHTA, CDR2 FQGNSA. Trimming cost V 1 base and J 2 bases, with 9 bases left between them. In nucleotides, the CDR3 is TGTGCCAGCAGCTTAGGACTAGGGGCCTACGAGCAGTACTTC. Protein sequence: CASSLGLGAYEQYF.

The chain is built from TRBV5-4 and TRBJ1-1; D possibly corresponds to TRBD1 (5 bases). The germline V and J ends were trimmed by 2 bases and 10 bases, with 15 bases remaining between them. Per germline, CDR1 SGHNT and CDR2 YYREEE (reference sequence). This CDR3 has 13 amino acids. As DNA, the CDR3 is TGTGCCAGCAGCTTATCCGCGGGGCAGGGAGCTTTCTTT. Amino acid sequence: CASSLSAGQGAFF.

This chain links TRBV6-6 with TRBJ1-2, with 7 nucleotides matching TRBD1. With 6 bases clipped from V and 3 bases from J, the junction kept 4 bases outside the gene matches. The CDR3 has 13 amino acids. Germline loops: CDR1 MNHNY, CDR2 SVGAGI (reference sequence). CDR3 protein: CASSSQGYYGYTF. The CDR3, as DNA: TGTGCCAGCAGCTCACAGGGGTACTATGGCTACACCTTC.

This chain uses TRBV5-6 with TRBJ1-2; TRBD1 matches at 7 bases. Germline V lookup: CDR1 SGHDT, CDR2 YYEEEE. Trimming removed 3 bases from V and 2 bases from J; junction bases left unmatched: 4. The CDR3 consists of 14 residues. The DNA of the CDR3 is TGTGCCAGCAGCTCCGGGGACAGAAACTATGGCTACACCTTC. Amino acid sequence: CASSSGDRNYGYTF.

This chain links TRBV6-5 with TRBJ1-2; possible D gene TRBD1, 6 bases. Germline values: CDR1 MNHEY, CDR2 SVGAGI. The length of the CDR3 is 13 residues. V lost 7 bases and J 2 bases, leaving 11 bases between the germline ends. CDR3 region: CASNPGANYGYTF. The CDR3, as DNA: TGTGCCAGCAATCCGGGGGCGAACTATGGCTACACCTTC.

The chain carries TRBV7-2 and TRBJ2-5; TRBD1 agrees at 10 bases. TRBJ2-7 matches the DNA end more closely, so the J call is doubtful. Germline CDR1 and CDR2: SGHTA and FQGNSA. This CDR3 has 13 residues. For the CDR3, the DNA is TGTGCCAGCAGCCCGGACAGGGGGTACGAGCAGTACTTC. Translation gives CASSPDRGYEQYF.

Concerning this clone itself: Within the sample, other DNA sequences also encode this same CDR3. J is TRBJ2-6 and V is TRBV15, with D tentatively TRBD1 (5 bases). Germline loops: CDR1 LNHNV, CDR2 YYDKDF (reference sequence). The V end lost 0 bases, the J end lost 2 bases, and 8 bases lay between the germline ends. This CDR3 is built from 16 residues. CDR3 DNA: TGTGCCACCAGCAGAGACAGGGATGCTGGGGCCAACGTCCTGACTTTC. It is translated as CATSRDRDAGANVLTF.

V is TRBV19 and J is TRBJ2-3; 10 bases fit TRBD1. CDR1 LNHDA and CDR2 SQIVND come from the germline V gene (reference sequence). The CDR3 spans 15 residues. V trimming: 4 bases; J trimming: 3 bases; junction bases outside the gene matches: 4. This chain's CDR3 is CASSTGTGVTDTQYF. CDR3 bases: TGTGCCAGTAGTACCGGGACAGGGGTGACAGATACGCAGTATTTT. The full variable domain, its missing parts supplied by reference TRBV19 and TRBJ2-3, is DGGITQSPKYLFRKEGQNVTLSCEQNLNHDAMYWYRQDPGQGLRLIYYSQIVNDFQKGDIAEGYSVSREKKESFPLTVTSAQKNPTAFYLCASSTGTGVTDTQYFGPGTRLTVL.

The chain couples TRBV4-3 to TRBJ2-6; 9 bases are a match to TRBD1. Trimming removed 1 base from V and 0 bases from J; junction bases left unmatched: 4. CDR1 and CDR2 (germline): LGHNA, YSLEER. This CDR3 comprises 18 residues. The DNA of the CDR3 is TGCGCCAGCAGCCAAGGGGGACAGGGACCCTCTGGGGCCAACGTCCTGACTTTC. Translation gives CASSQGGQGPSGANVLTF.

The V gene is TRBV20-1, the J gene TRBJ1-2, with no clear D. The V gene's germline CDR1 is DFQATT and CDR2 SNEGSKA (reference sequence). Trimming pared 4 bases from V and 4 bases from J, leaving 7 bases between. The CDR3 runs to 11 residues. In DNA, the CDR3 is TGCAGTGCTAACGAAGCCTATGGCTACACCTTC. It yields the protein CSANEAYGYTF.

The V gene is TRBV6-5, the J gene TRBJ1-1; D is ambiguous. V lost 0 bases, J lost 8 bases, and 13 bases lay in between. The germline gives CDR1 MNHEY, CDR2 SVGAGI. The CDR3 consists of 14 residues. CDR3 loop: CASSYSWGKLEAFF. For the CDR3, the DNA is TGTGCCAGCAGTTACTCGTGGGGAAAACTCGAAGCTTTCTTT.

This chain joins TRBV27 and TRBJ1-2; TRBD1 agrees at 8 bases. Looked up from germline, CDR1 is MNHEY and CDR2 is SMNVEV (reference sequence). Trimming removed 2 bases from V and 4 bases from J; junction bases left unmatched: 6. The CDR3 covers 15 residues. In DNA, the CDR3 is TGTGCCAGCAGTTTAAGGCCAGGGGGCTTCTATGGCTACACCTTC. Translating it yields CASSLRPGGFYGYTF.

The rearrangement uses TRBV13 and TRBJ2-7; perhaps TRBD1 as D (7 bases). Germline V gives CDR1 PRHDT, CDR2 FYEKMQ (reference sequence). The CDR3 extends over 15 amino acids. Trimming shortened V by 3 bases and J by 0 bases, and 12 bases separated the two germline ends. The CDR3 DNA reads as TGTGCCAGCAGCTTTGGGCAGGGGGGCTCCTACGAGCAGTACTTC. Translated: CASSFGQGGSYEQYF.

This chain uses TRBV7-2 with TRBJ1-2; 7 nucleotides line up with TRBD1. The ends lost 2 bases at V and 3 bases at J; junction bases unmatched: 6. This CDR3 is built from 15 residues. Germline V gives CDR1 SGHTA, CDR2 FQGNSA. CDR3 in DNA: TGTGCCAGCAGCTTACCGACAGGGTTATACTATGGCTACACCTTC. Protein: CASSLPTGLYYGYTF.

The rearrangement uses TRBV6-5 and TRBJ2-2; D ambiguous. The CDR3 covers 15 residues. The germline gives CDR1 MNHEY, CDR2 SVGAGI. Trimming cost V 2 bases and J 5 bases, with 12 bases left between them. Here the CDR3 DNA reads TGTGCCAGCAGTTACAGGGCAGTCACTACCGGGGAGCTGTTTTTT. Translating it yields CASSYRAVTTGELFF.

This chain uses TRBV11-1 with TRBJ2-7; weak D call: TRBD2 (6 bases). Germline V gene sequence: CDR1 SGHAT, CDR2 FQDESV (reference sequence). The V end was cut by 7 bases, the J end by 2 bases, with 18 bases between. This CDR3 is built from 15 residues. The chain's CDR3 is CASTPRISGTYEQYF. CDR3 DNA: TGTGCCAGCACCCCCAGGATTAGCGGAACCTACGAGCAGTACTTC.